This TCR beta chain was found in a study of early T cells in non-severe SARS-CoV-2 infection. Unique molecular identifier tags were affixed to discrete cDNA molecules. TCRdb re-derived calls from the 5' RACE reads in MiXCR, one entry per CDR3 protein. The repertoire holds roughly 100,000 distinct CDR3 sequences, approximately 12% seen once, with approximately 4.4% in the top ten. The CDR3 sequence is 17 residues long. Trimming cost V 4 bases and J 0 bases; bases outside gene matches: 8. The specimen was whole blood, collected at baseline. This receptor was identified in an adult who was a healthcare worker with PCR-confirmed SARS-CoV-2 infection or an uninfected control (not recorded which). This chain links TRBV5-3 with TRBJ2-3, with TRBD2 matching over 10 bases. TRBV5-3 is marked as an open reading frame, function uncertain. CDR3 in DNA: TGTGCCAGAAGCATGCTAGCGGGGGACTCCAGCACAGATACGCAGTATTTT. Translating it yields CARSMLAGDSSTDTQYF.